Shown below are 19 T cell receptor beta chains from a single sample sequenced in a study of control samples from healthy donors and cancer patients. Sequenced by immunoSEQ multiplex PCR; TCRdb stores in-frame clones only, minus some. The top ten hold about 2.4% of the sample, which has 150,000 to 190,000 clones, about 93% seen once. Sequenced sample: blood. The receptors stem from a man in his forties or fifties in good health.

The genes are TRBV27 and TRBJ2-1; D call uncertain. The germline CDR1 and CDR2 sequences are MNHEY and SMNVEV (reference sequence). V lost 1 base and J lost 10, with 14 bases in between. The CDR3 is made up of 14 amino acids. CDR3 DNA sequence: TGTGCCAGCAGTTTATTGGACGGATTGAGGGAGCAGTTCTTC. Translating it yields CASSLLDGLREQFF.

The rearrangement uses TRBV7-9 and TRBJ1-1; the match to TRBD1 covers 8 bases. V shed 2 bases, J shed 5 bases, and the junction held 4 bases outside the gene matches. The CDR3 contains 14 residues. CDR1 SEHNR and CDR2 FQNEAQ come from the germline V gene (reference sequence). The CDR3 sequence is CASSLQGAKTEAFF. CDR3 bases: TGTGCCAGCAGCTTACAGGGGGCGAAGACTGAAGCTTTCTTT.

The J gene is TRBJ2-3, the V gene TRBV13; D not certain. The germline CDR1 and CDR2 sequences are PRHDT and FYEKMQ (reference sequence). This CDR3 comprises 11 residues. Trimming took 2 bases from V and 5 from J, leaving 2 bases between them. The CDR3: CASSLLDTQYF. CDR3 nucleotides: TGTGCCAGCAGCTTACTAGATACGCAGTATTTT.

The chain uses TRBV28 and TRBJ2-7, with D possibly being TRBD1 (6 bases). The CDR3 consists of 14 residues. Trimming took 9 bases from V and 3 from J, leaving 18 bases between them. Per the germline V gene, CDR1 is MDHEN and CDR2 is SYDVKM. The CDR3 region has the DNA TGTGCCAGTAGACTATCTGGACAGAGCTACGAGCAGTACTTC. Protein product: CASRLSGQSYEQYF.

The chain uses TRBV6-5 and TRBJ2-3, with TRBD1 as a possible D gene (6 bases). V lost 4 bases and J lost 3, with 17 bases in between. This CDR3 is 16 amino acids long. From germline, CDR1 is MNHEY and CDR2 SVGAGI. This chain's CDR3 is CASSFSGTLRTDTQYF. The CDR3 DNA sequence: TGTGCCAGCAGTTTCTCCGGGACACTTCGGACAGATACGCAGTATTTT.

The chain carries TRBV6-1 and TRBJ2-7; no clear D. Between the trimmed V and J ends, which lost 2 bases and 2 bases, there was a span of 13 bases. This CDR3 has 15 amino acids. Looked up from germline, CDR1 is MNHNS and CDR2 is SASEGT. Here the CDR3 DNA reads TGTGCCAGCAGTGAAACTGTTAGTATAACCTACGAGCAGTACTTC. Residues: CASSETVSITYEQYF.

The chain links TRBV30 to TRBJ2-3; D tentatively reads TRBD1 or TRBD2 (6 bases each). The germline gives CDR1 GTSNPN, CDR2 SVGIG (reference sequence). V lost 3 bases to trimming and J lost 3 bases, with 13 bases between them. The CDR3 extends over 14 amino acids. The CDR3 nucleotides are TGTGCCTGGAGGGGGGGCAGGGGAACAGATACGCAGTATTTT. Protein sequence: CAWRGGRGTDTQYF.

The gene calls are TRBV11-3 and TRBJ2-7; D might be TRBD2 (5 bases). The CDR3 length is 12 residues. Trimming shortened V by 4 bases and J by 6 bases, and 10 bases separated the two germline ends. The germline V gene encodes CDR1 SGHNT and CDR2 YENEEA. Here the CDR3 DNA reads TGTGCCAGCAGCTCCTCGGGGTTCGAGCAGTACTTC. It encodes CASSSSGFEQYF.

The CDR3 sequence is CASSEDTNTGELFF. The CDR3 nucleotides are TGTGCCAGCAGTGAGGACACGAACACCGGGGAGCTGTTTTTT. The chain recombines TRBV6-4 with TRBJ2-2, with TRBD1 as a possible D gene (5 bases). Germline assignment: CDR1 MRHNA and CDR2 SNTAGT. Trimming took off 3 bases at V and 0 bases at J, with 5 bases between the two ends. This CDR3 has 14 residues.

The chain couples TRBV15 to TRBJ2-2; D remains unclear. V lost 1 base to trimming and J lost 0 bases, with 6 bases between them. The germline V gene has CDR1 LNHNV and CDR2 YYDKDF (reference sequence). CDR3 length equals 15 residues. This chain's CDR3 is CATSRGPANTGELFF. The CDR3 DNA reads as TGTGCCACCAGCAGAGGGCCAGCGAACACCGGGGAGCTGTTTTTT. The whole variable domain, filled in from reference TRBV15 and TRBJ2-2, reads DAMVIQNPRYQVTQFGKPVTLSCSQTLNHNVMYWYQQKSSQAPKLLFHYYDKDFNNEADTPDNFQSRRPNTSFCFLDIRSPGLGDTAMYLCATSRGPANTGELFFGEGSRLTVL.

The chain combines TRBV19 with TRBJ1-1; tentatively, D is TRBD1 (5 bases). V was trimmed by 7 bases and J by 1 base, leaving 13 bases between them. CDR1 and CDR2 (germline): LNHDA, SQIVND (reference sequence). The CDR3 sequence is 14 residues long. This CDR3 is CASTPKGWNTEAFF. The CDR3 DNA sequence: TGTGCCAGTACCCCAAAGGGGTGGAACACTGAAGCTTTCTTT. Full variable domain (rest looked up from reference TRBV19 and TRBJ1-1): DGGITQSPKYLFRKEGQNVTLSCEQNLNHDAMYWYRQDPGQGLRLIYYSQIVNDFQKGDIAEGYSVSREKKESFPLTVTSAQKNPTAFYLCASTPKGWNTEAFFGQGTRLTVV.

The chain combines TRBV28 with TRBJ2-7; weak D call: TRBD2 (5 bases). Trimming stripped 2 bases from V and 5 bases from J, with 13 bases between. The CDR3 is 14 residues long. Germline V lookup: CDR1 MDHEN, CDR2 SYDVKM. This CDR3 is CASSLLRVGHEQYF. The CDR3 DNA reads TGTGCCAGCAGTTTACTGCGGGTTGGGCACGAGCAGTACTTC. The whole variable domain, filled in from reference TRBV28 and TRBJ2-7, reads DVKVTQSSRYLVKRTGEKVFLECVQDMDHENMFWYRQDPGLGLRLIYFSYDVKMKEKGDIPEGYSVSREKKERFSLILESASTNQTSMYLCASSLLRVGHEQYFGPGTRLTVT.

This rearrangement joins TRBV7-2 to TRBJ1-1; TRBD1 aligns across 8 bases. The germline V gene encodes CDR1 SGHTA and CDR2 FQGNSA. The CDR3 has 15 residues. The ends lost 2 bases at V and 7 bases at J; junction bases unmatched: 9. The CDR3: CASSLWRLTGDEAFF. The CDR3 nucleotides are TGTGCCAGCAGCTTATGGCGCTTGACAGGGGATGAAGCTTTCTTT.

V gene TRBV10-2 combines with J gene TRBJ1-2, with D unresolved. This CDR3 is built from 15 residues. CDR1 is WSHSY, CDR2 SAAADI, per germline. Deletions cut 2 bases from V and 2 bases from J, with 12 bases between. The CDR3 protein is CASSEKASSNYGYTF. For the CDR3, the DNA is TGCGCCAGCAGTGAGAAGGCCTCCTCGAACTATGGCTACACCTTC.

The V and J genes are TRBV27 and TRBJ2-7; D is perhaps TRBD1 (7 bases). The CDR3 covers 15 residues. Germline loops: CDR1 MNHEY, CDR2 SMNVEV (reference sequence). The V end lost 4 bases, the J end lost 3 bases, and 16 bases lay between the germline ends. The CDR3 DNA is TGTGCCAGCAGTTACGGGGGAGACAGGGTCTACGAGCAGTACTTC. It codes for CASSYGGDRVYEQYF.

The rearrangement joins TRBV4-1 to TRBJ2-2, with a weak D call TRBD2 (6 bases). CDR1 and CDR2 (germline): MGHRA, YSYEKL. The CDR3 runs 17 residues. Trimming took 2 bases from V and 1 from J, leaving 14 bases between them. Written as DNA, the CDR3 is TGCGCCAGCAGCCAACGGGTAGGAGGGCTGAACACCGGGGAGCTGTTTTTT. Its protein is CASSQRVGGLNTGELFF.

The V gene is TRBV3-1 (or the pseudogene TRBV3-2), the J gene TRBJ1-3; D remains ambiguous. CDR3 length: 15 residues. Looked up from germline, CDR1 is LGHDT and CDR2 is YNNKEL (reference sequence). V gave up 6 bases and J gave up 0 bases, with 12 bases separating them. CDR3 coding DNA: TGTGCCAGCAGGCCCAACACCGGCTCTGGAAACACCATATATTTT. This gives the protein CASRPNTGSGNTIYF.

This clone came up once. V is TRBV5-4 and J is TRBJ1-1; D possibly corresponds to TRBD1 (6 bases). The V end was cut by 0 bases, the J end by 3 bases, with 12 bases between. The V gene's germline CDR1 is SGHNT and CDR2 YYREEE (reference sequence). CDR3 length: 15 amino acids. CDR3 DNA sequence: TGTGCCAGCAGCTTGGGGTGGGGGGCGGACACTGAAGCTTTCTTT. Translation gives CASSLGWGADTEAFF.

This chain connects TRBV30 to TRBJ2-1; the D gene is possibly TRBD2 (6 bases). The germline V and J ends were trimmed by 2 bases and 8 bases, with 16 bases remaining between them. Germline V lookup: CDR1 GTSNPN, CDR2 SVGIG (reference sequence). The CDR3 is 14 residues long. The CDR3 is CAWSRAGPFYEQFF. CDR3 DNA sequence: TGTGCCTGGAGTAGGGCGGGGCCTTTCTATGAGCAGTTCTTC.